In this sample, the clone carrying this TCR beta chain turned up many times. Germline CDR1 LGHDT, CDR2 YNNKEL (reference sequence). This CDR3 is built from 12 residues. Trimming took off 3 bases at V and 4 bases at J, with 6 bases between the two ends. The 5'RACE template-switching step produced TCR cDNA and added a universal primer site and UMIs. TCRdb reanalysed the 5' RACE reads using MiXCR and keeps one entry per CDR3 protein. The table records hundreds of thousands of distinct CDR3 sequences, 10% to 15% of them present only once. This sample was included in a study of T cells after yellow fever vaccination.

The chain joins TRBV3-1 to TRBJ1-2; D is unresolved. The specimen comprised PBMCs, sampled on the day of the yellow fever booster vaccination. The clonotype was recovered from a man aged 30 to 39 who received the YFV17D yellow fever vaccine. This CDR3 reads CASSQNSYGYTF. The CDR3 region has the DNA TGTGCCAGCAGCCAGAACTCCTATGGCTACACCTTC.